The source of this T cell receptor (beta chain) is a study of blood T cells in healthy people across ages. In terms of origin and age, donors were healthy Caucasian individuals from Russia aged about 6 to 90. PBMCs were isolated at a quantity of at least 6 million per sample. For the second PCR, which ran for about 7 to 11 cycles, a sample-barcoded 5' primer and a J-beta primer mix were used. TCRdb fed the 5' RACE reads into MiXCR, producing one record per CDR3 protein. The data show some 1,800,000 distinct CDR3 sequences, around 42% seen once. Study outcomes and limitations: The recorded TCR beta diversity per million T cells decreased in a roughly linear manner with age. Strongly correlated with naive T cell percentage was TCR beta diversity.

This clonotype was seen more than once but under ten times. No antigen is known for it. The receptor was derived from a human donor in good health. Sequenced: blood.

The CDR3 bases are TGTGCCAGCTCCCCGATGGGGGATGAGCAGTTCTTC. Translated: CASSPMGDEQFF. The rearrangement uses TRBV18 and TRBJ2-1, with D tentatively TRBD1 or TRBD2 (5 bases each). V gave up 6 bases and J gave up 8 bases, with 11 bases separating them. Germline V gene lookup returns CDR1 KGHSH and CDR2 LQKENI. This CDR3 contains 12 residues.